This T cell receptor beta chain was identified during a study of vaccination and CD4 T cells after COVID-19. About the study: Overlapping peptides of the spike proteins of SARS-CoV-2, HCoV-NL63, HCoV-OC43 and HCoV-229E were used for cell stimulation. Each control was exposed to a CEFX pool, an HIV-1 Nef pool, or no peptide at all. The study's findings and limits: When vaccine-specific clones from convalescent patients were examined, 304 of 307 were spike mono-reactive.

Indicated treatment: approximately nine-day PBMC culture with coronavirus spike peptide pools or control peptides (ViraFEST assay). Trimming took 8 bases from V and 2 from J, leaving 15 bases between them. The CDR3 totals 13 residues. Per germline, CDR1 SQVTM and CDR2 ANQGSEA. At the Johns Hopkins FTIC core, DNA taken from cultured CD4+ T cells was sequenced by way of the Oncomine TCR Beta short-read assay. TCRdb ran MiXCR on the PCR reads and lists one entry per CDR3 protein. The profile shows about 12,000 distinct CDR3 sequences, 25% to 40% of them singletons. Notes on this clonotype: Its antigen remains unidentified.

This receptor was taken from a human donor who had recovered from COVID-19. Source: CD4+ T cells from blood, cultured in vitro, taken after SARS-CoV-2 vaccination. The chain combines TRBV29-1 with TRBJ1-2; D remains unclear. In nucleotides, the CDR3 is TGCAGCACGCAGACGAGGCGGAACTATGGCTACACCTTC. This codes for CSTQTRRNYGYTF.